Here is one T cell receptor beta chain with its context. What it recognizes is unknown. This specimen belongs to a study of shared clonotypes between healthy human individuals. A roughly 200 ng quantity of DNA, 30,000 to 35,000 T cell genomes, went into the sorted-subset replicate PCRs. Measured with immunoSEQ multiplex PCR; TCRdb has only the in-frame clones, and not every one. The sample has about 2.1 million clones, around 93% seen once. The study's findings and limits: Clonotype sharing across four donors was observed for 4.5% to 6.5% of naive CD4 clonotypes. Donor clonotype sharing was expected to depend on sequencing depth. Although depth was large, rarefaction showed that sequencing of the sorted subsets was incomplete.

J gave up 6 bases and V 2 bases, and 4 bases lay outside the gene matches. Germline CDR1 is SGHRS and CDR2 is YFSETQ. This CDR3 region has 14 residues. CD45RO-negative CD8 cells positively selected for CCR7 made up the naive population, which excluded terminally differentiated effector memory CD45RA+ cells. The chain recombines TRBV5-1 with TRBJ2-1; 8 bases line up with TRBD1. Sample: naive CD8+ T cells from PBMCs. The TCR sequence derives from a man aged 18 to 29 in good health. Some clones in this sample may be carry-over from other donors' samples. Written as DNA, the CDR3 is TGCGCCAGCAGCTTTTCCGACAGGGGCAATGAGCAGTTCTTC. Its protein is CASSFSDRGNEQFF.